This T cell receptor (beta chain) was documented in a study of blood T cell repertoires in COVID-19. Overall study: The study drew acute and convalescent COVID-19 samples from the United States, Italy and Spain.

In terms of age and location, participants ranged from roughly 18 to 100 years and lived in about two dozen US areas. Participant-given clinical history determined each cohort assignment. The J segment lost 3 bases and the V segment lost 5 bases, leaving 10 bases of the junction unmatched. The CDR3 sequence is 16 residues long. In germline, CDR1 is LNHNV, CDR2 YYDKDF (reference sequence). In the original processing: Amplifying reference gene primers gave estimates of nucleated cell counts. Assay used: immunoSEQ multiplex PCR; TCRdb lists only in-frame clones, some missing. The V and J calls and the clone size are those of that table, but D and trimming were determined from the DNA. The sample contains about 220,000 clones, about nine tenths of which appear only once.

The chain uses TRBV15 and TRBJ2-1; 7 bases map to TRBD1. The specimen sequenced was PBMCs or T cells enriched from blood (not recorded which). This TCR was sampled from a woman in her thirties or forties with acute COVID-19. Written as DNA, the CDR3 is TGTGCCACCAGCGGACAGGCTGTTCCCCTCTACAATGAGCAGTTCTTC. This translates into CATSGQAVPLYNEQFF.